The rows below give T cell receptor beta chains drawn from one sample of a study of patients and donors after allogeneic stem cell transplantation. TCRdb re-called the RT-PCR reads through MiXCR, storing one row per CDR3 protein. In the table there are 150,000 to 250,000 distinct CDR3 sequences, roughly two fifths of which are singletons. What was sequenced was blood, either unsorted or a sorted T cell fraction (not recorded which). These receptors all come from a human donor who was either an allogeneic HSCT recipient or a stem cell or donor lymphocyte infusion donor (not recorded which). It is not recorded whose cells these are; they may come from a transplant donor. Both conserved end residues are part of each CDR3. Fields, in order: J gene, D gene, V gene, clone size, CDR3 DNA, CDR3 protein. D genes are given only for firm matches. Clone size appears in some rows only: once, few, many, or a class for an expanded clone.

J: TRBJ1-1; D: .; V: TRBV29-1; size: .; DNA: TGCAGCGTACCGTCCCGAAGCACTGAAGCTTTCTTT; CDR3: CSVPSRSTEAFF
J: TRBJ1-1; D: .; V: TRBV15; size: few; DNA: TGTGCCACCAGCAGGAGACAGACCAACGAAGCTTTCTTT; CDR3: CATSRRQTNEAFF
J: TRBJ2-1; D: TRBD2; V: TRBV12-3/TRBV12-4; size: .; DNA: TGTGCCAGCAGTTCCCTAGCGGACTTGGAAAATGAGCAGTTCTTC; CDR3: CASSSLADLENEQFF
J: TRBJ1-5; D: .; V: TRBV9; size: once; DNA: TGTGCCAGCAGCGTAGCAGGGGACCCTCATCAGCCCCAGCATTTT; CDR3: CASSVAGDPHQPQHF
J: TRBJ1-1; D: .; V: TRBV28; size: .; DNA: TGTGCCAGCAGTTTAAGGCTCGACAGTTCGGGGAACACTGAAGCTTTCTTT; CDR3: CASSLRLDSSGNTEAFF
J: TRBJ1-5; D: .; V: TRBV19; size: few; DNA: TGTGCCAGTAGGGGACCGCAAAATCAGCCCCAGCATTTT; CDR3: CASRGPQNQPQHF
J: TRBJ2-1; D: .; V: TRBV20-1; size: .; DNA: TGCAGCTTTACAGGGTTGAGCTCCTACAATGAGCAGTTCTTC; CDR3: CSFTGLSSYNEQFF
J: TRBJ2-2; D: .; V: TRBV29-1; size: few; DNA: TGCAGCGCCAGGGTAGGCGGGGAGCTGTTTTTT; CDR3: CSARVGGELFF
J: TRBJ2-1; D: .; V: TRBV12-3/TRBV12-4; size: few; DNA: TGTGCCAGCACCCCGGTAGTGGGGTACAATGAGCAGTTCTTC; CDR3: CASTPVVGYNEQFF
J: TRBJ2-1; D: .; V: TRBV29-1; size: .; DNA: TGCAGCGTTGACGGCCACAGCTCCTACAATGAGCAGTTCTTC; CDR3: CSVDGHSSYNEQFF
J: TRBJ1-2; D: .; V: TRBV6-1; size: .; DNA: TGTGCCAGCAGTGAAGGGGGGGATCCCTATGGCTACACCTTC; CDR3: CASSEGGDPYGYTF
J: TRBJ1-1; D: TRBD1; V: TRBV12-3/TRBV12-4; size: .; DNA: TGTGCCAGCAGTTTGCCTCGGACAGGGGGCGGACCTGAAGCTTTCTTT; CDR3: CASSLPRTGGGPEAFF
J: TRBJ2-1; D: .; V: TRBV7-9; size: .; DNA: TGTGCCGCACGGGACTCGCACAATGAGCAGTTCTTC; CDR3: CAARDSHNEQFF
J: TRBJ1-5; D: .; V: TRBV28; size: .; DNA: TGTGCCAGCAGGTTTATTGGGGAATCGACCCAGCATTTT; CDR3: CASRFIGESTQHF
J: TRBJ2-1; D: TRBD2; V: TRBV5-1; size: .; DNA: TGCGCCAGCTCTACTATTCATAGCGGGAGCGAGGAAGAGTTCTTC; CDR3: CASSTIHSGSEEEFF
J: TRBJ2-7; D: TRBD2; V: TRBV28; size: .; DNA: TGTGCCAGCAGTTTAGCGGGAGGAGGAGACGAGCAGTACTTC; CDR3: CASSLAGGGDEQYF
J: TRBJ1-2; D: TRBD1; V: TRBV5-1; size: .; DNA: TGCGCCAGCAGCCAGGACAGGGACATTCCGGGCTACACCTTC; CDR3: CASSQDRDIPGYTF
J: TRBJ2-5; D: .; V: TRBV18; size: .; DNA: TGTGCCAGCTCACCTAGCTACTACTCTCAAGAGACCCAGTACTTC; CDR3: CASSPSYYSQETQYF
J: TRBJ1-2; D: TRBD1; V: TRBV20-1; size: few; DNA: TGCAGTGCGCTGTACGAGACAGGGTCCTATGGCTACACCTTC; CDR3: CSALYETGSYGYTF
J: TRBJ1-1; D: TRBD1; V: TRBV4-2; size: once; DNA: TGTGCCAGCAGCCAGGGACAGGGGGCTTCTGAAGCTTTCTTT; CDR3: CASSQGQGASEAFF
J: TRBJ2-2; D: TRBD2; V: TRBV28; size: .; DNA: TGTGCCAGCAGTTTAGCGGGAGAGGGGACCGGGGAGCTGTTTTTT; CDR3: CASSLAGEGTGELFF
J: TRBJ1-2; D: .; V: TRBV6-2/TRBV6-3; size: .; DNA: TGTGCCAGCAGTTTCACGACAGGAAGCTATGGCTACACCTTC; CDR3: CASSFTTGSYGYTF
J: TRBJ1-2; D: .; V: TRBV5-1; size: few; DNA: TGCGCCAGCAGCTTGGCCGGAGATCCGGGCGATGGCTACACCTTC; CDR3: CASSLAGDPGDGYTF
J: TRBJ2-7; D: .; V: TRBV29-1; size: .; DNA: TGCAGCGTTGGACCTGGTGACATTGGGGAGCAGTACTTC; CDR3: CSVGPGDIGEQYF
J: TRBJ2-7; D: TRBD1; V: TRBV2; size: .; DNA: TGTGCCAGCAGTGCCCCGGGACAGGGGGCATTCTCCTACGAGCAGTACTTC; CDR3: CASSAPGQGAFSYEQYF
J: TRBJ2-1; D: .; V: TRBV20-1; size: .; DNA: TGCAGTGCTAGAGATTTGAGGGACTCCTACAATGAGCAGTTCTTC; CDR3: CSARDLRDSYNEQFF